The source of this T cell receptor beta chain is a study of T cell repertoires in cytomegalovirus infection. TCRdb re-called the reads with MiXCR, one entry per CDR3 protein. The sample carries 350,000 to 550,000 distinct CDR3 sequences, roughly 30% recorded once. A word on this clonotype: As yet, its antigen is unknown.

The CDR3 has 15 amino acids. Germline assignment: CDR1 MNHEY and CDR2 SMNVEV (reference sequence). The V segment lost 5 bases and the J segment 4 bases; nucleotides outside the gene matches: 7. Overall study findings and caveats: There were HLA-C-restricted CMV-specific TCR beta clonotypes dominating the ex vivo response.

Sequencing was done on a sample of PBMCs. The sequence came from a human donor in good health (CMV status not recorded). Some clones in this sample may be carry-over from other donors' samples. The chain joins TRBV27 to TRBJ2-5; 10 bases match TRBD2. DNA for the CDR3: TGTGCCAGCAGTCCTCGCGTAGCGGGGGGAGAGACCCAGTACTTC. Translating it yields CASSPRVAGGETQYF.